This T cell receptor (beta chain) derives from a study of cytomegalovirus exposure and HLA in healthy donors. General observations from the study: In a later analysis, parvovirus B19, influenza, CMV and Epstein-Barr virus appeared linked to several top co-occurrence clusters.

Researchers ran the PCR with 60 Vbeta and 13 Jbeta primers. Produced via immunoSEQ multiplex PCR; TCRdb's table is partial and in-frame only. Recorded for this sample: some 96,000 clones. CDR3 length: 14 amino acids. Germline lookup yields CDR1 MDHEN and CDR2 SYDVKM. V was pared by 3 bases and J by 2 bases, with 10 bases between. In the case of this clone: Its antigen remains unknown.

The material sequenced was PBMCs. The gene calls are TRBV28 and TRBJ2-5, with D hard to call. This clonotype was sampled from a woman aged 30 to 39 in good health and CMV-seronegative. This CDR3 is CASSLPTHQETQYF. In nucleotides, the CDR3 is TGTGCCAGCAGTTTGCCCACTCATCAAGAGACCCAGTACTTC.